This entry describes one T cell receptor (beta chain). Its matching antigen is unknown. The sample comes from a study of CD8 T cells in ankylosing spondylitis. Study-level findings and limits: Both synovial fluid and blood in reactive arthritis had previously been reported to carry some motif variants. Enrichment of disease-linked clones was reportedly significant in matched ankylosing spondylitis synovial fluid.

CDR1 SGHRS and CDR2 YFSETQ come from the germline V gene. The V end lost 0 bases, the J end lost 7 bases, and 7 bases lay between the germline ends. This CDR3 spans 12 amino acids. Via MiXCR, TCRdb re-called the 5' RACE reads, giving one row per CDR3 protein. The data show 150,000 to 200,000 distinct CDR3 sequences, with around 10% seen just once and almost 30% held by the top ten. The chain has TRBV5-1 and TRBJ1-1; no clear D. Sequencing was carried out using blood, either unsorted or a sorted T cell fraction (not recorded which). This clonotype originated in a male donor with ankylosing spondylitis or in good health (not recorded which). The DNA for the CDR3 is TGCGCCAGCAGCTTGGAGGGCGTTGAAGCTTTCTTT. As protein: CASSLEGVEAFF.